The 8 T cell receptor beta chains below all came from one sample that was sequenced in a study of beta chain features in type 1 diabetes. Study observations and caveats: Type 1 diabetes patients showed a moderate but significant shortening of TCRB CDR3s in all four CD4+ subsets.

Expressed TCRB transcripts were sequenced because the entire RNA isolate underwent reverse transcription. Sequencing used immunoSEQ multiplex PCR; TCRdb keeps in-frame clones, though not all of them. Here the sample spans roughly 400,000 clones, over 8.5% being singletons. Antigens of these TCRs are unknown. Sequenced input: central memory CD4+ T cells from blood. The receptors shown here come from a man younger than 40 with type 1 diabetes.

This clone occurred a few times. The same CDR3 arises from other DNA sequences in this sample as well. The chain joins TRBV14 to TRBJ1-1; D possibly corresponds to TRBD1 (6 bases). The CDR3 has 13 amino acids. V shed 0 bases and J shed 7 bases, with 9 bases lying between them. Germline-derived CDR1 and CDR2 are SGHDN and FVKESK. Here the CDR3 DNA reads TGTGCCAGCAGCCAAGATCTGGACAGTGAAGCTTTCTTT. The encoded protein is CASSQDLDSEAFF.

This clone has only a few counts. The chain recombines TRBV5-1 with TRBJ2-2; D may be TRBD1 (6 bases). Trimming cost V 4 bases and J 8 bases, with 12 bases left between them. The CDR3 has 13 amino acids. CDR1 is SGHRS and CDR2 is YFSETQ in the germline V gene. CDR3 DNA sequence: TGCGCCAGCAGCGTAACAGGGCAAGGGGAGCTGTTTTTT. It translates to CASSVTGQGELFF.

This clone was seen a few times. The CDR3 DNA reads as TGCAGCGTTGATATAGGGGTAGAGACCCAGTACTTC. Translating it yields CSVDIGVETQYF. The gene calls are TRBV29-1 and TRBJ2-5; the D gene is possibly TRBD1 (5 bases). The V end lost 3 bases, the J end lost 4 bases, and 9 bases lay between the germline ends. The CDR3 length is 12 residues. Germline CDR1 SQVTM, CDR2 ANQGSEA.

Only a few counts were recorded for this clone. The J gene is TRBJ2-7, the V gene TRBV18, with 11 bases that match TRBD1. Per germline, CDR1 KGHSH and CDR2 LQKENI. This CDR3 region has 14 residues. J lost 2 bases, V lost 4 bases, and 1 base had no gene match. The CDR3 sequence is CASSRDRGTYEQYF. The CDR3 DNA reads TGTGCCAGCTCACGGGACAGGGGGACCTACGAGCAGTACTTC.

This clone has only a few counts. The CDR3 nucleotides read TGTGCCAGTAGTATAAGGGGAGGTGGGAGCGGAACCAAAAACATTCAGTACTTC. Amino acid sequence: CASSIRGGGSGTKNIQYF. The chain couples TRBV19 to TRBJ2-4; a possible D gene is TRBD2 (6 bases). This CDR3 has 18 amino acids. The germline CDR1 and CDR2 sequences are LNHDA and SQIVND (reference sequence). V lost 2 bases to trimming and J lost 2 bases, with 19 bases between them. The variable domain in full, completed from reference TRBV19 and TRBJ2-4, reads DGGITQSPKYLFRKEGQNVTLSCEQNLNHDAMYWYRQDPGQGLRLIYYSQIVNDFQKGDIAEGYSVSREKKESFPLTVTSAQKNPTAFYLCASSIRGGGSGTKNIQYFGAGTRLSVL.

This clone was seen a handful of times. The chain employs TRBV29-1 and TRBJ1-1; 7 nucleotides match TRBD1. With V trimmed by 6 bases and J by 3 bases, 10 bases remained unmatched. Germline loops: CDR1 SQVTM, CDR2 ANQGSEA. The length of the CDR3 is 14 residues. The CDR3 spells CSVAPGQSYTEAFF. The CDR3 DNA is TGCAGCGTGGCCCCGGGACAGAGTTACACTGAAGCTTTCTTT.

The V gene is TRBV7-2, the J gene TRBJ2-1, with D unresolved. This CDR3 has 13 amino acids. CDR1 SGHTA and CDR2 FQGNSA come from the germline V gene. V was shortened by 5 bases and J by 8 bases, with 13 bases between the two germline ends. Here the CDR3 reads CASSTSQGDEQFF. The CDR3 bases are TGTGCCAGCAGCACTTCGCAAGGCGATGAGCAGTTCTTC.

This clone turned up a few times. V usage is TRBV18 and J usage is TRBJ1-2; unclear D gene. With 0 bases removed from V and 8 bases from J, the gap between germline ends came to 7 bases. Germline V lookup: CDR1 KGHSH, CDR2 LQKENI. The CDR3 spans 12 residues. This CDR3 is CASSPPDGGYTF. Here the CDR3 DNA reads TGTGCCAGCTCACCACCGGACGGCGGCTACACCTTC.